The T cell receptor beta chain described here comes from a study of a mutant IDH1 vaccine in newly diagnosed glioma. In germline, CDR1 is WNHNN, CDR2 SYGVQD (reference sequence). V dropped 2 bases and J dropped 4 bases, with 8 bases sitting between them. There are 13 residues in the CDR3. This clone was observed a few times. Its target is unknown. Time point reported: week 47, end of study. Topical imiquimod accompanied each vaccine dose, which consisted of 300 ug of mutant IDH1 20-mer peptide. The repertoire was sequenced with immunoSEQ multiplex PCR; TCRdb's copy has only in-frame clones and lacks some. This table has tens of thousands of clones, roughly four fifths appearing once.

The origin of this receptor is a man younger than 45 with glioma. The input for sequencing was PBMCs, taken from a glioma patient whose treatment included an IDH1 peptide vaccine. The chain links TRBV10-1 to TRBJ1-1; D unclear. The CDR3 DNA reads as TGCGCCAGCAGTGAGCTTTGGGTCACTGAAGCTTTCTTT. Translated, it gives CASSELWVTEAFF.